Included here is one T cell receptor (beta chain) sequence, with context. Its antigen is still unknown. With random hexamers, roughly 0.5 to 1 ug RNA was reverse transcribed. The amplification used immunoSEQ multiplex PCR on TCR beta CDR3; it spanned 54 Vbeta and 13 Jbeta. Each CDR3 protein is one row after TCRdb ran MiXCR on the immunoSEQ multiplex PCR reads. This table has some 63,000 distinct CDR3 sequences, around 96% appearing once. Sequencing of TCR beta was carried out in blood CD8+ and CD4+ T cells. The CD8+ and CD4+ T cells were negatively isolated, with the TEMRA cells enriched by FACS. The entry originates in a study of CD8 T cells in Susac syndrome. Study findings and constraints: The study admitted that it had a relatively small number of individuals in its TCR sequencing and HLA analysis.

Germline V gene data show CDR1 as SEHNR and CDR2 as FQNEAQ (reference sequence). CDR3 length equals 16 residues. The ends lost 5 bases at V and 6 bases at J; junction bases unmatched: 11. The TCR comes from a human donor with multiple sclerosis. Source material: CD8+ T cells from PBMCs. V is TRBV7-9 and J is TRBJ2-1; 9 bases agree with TRBD2. CDR3 nucleotide sequence: TGTGCCAGCAGCGCCACGACTAGCGGACGGACCAATGAGCAGTTCTTC. It specifies CASSATTSGRTNEQFF.